Here is one T cell receptor (beta chain) with its context. Antigen: not known. Generated by immunoSEQ multiplex PCR, the TCRdb table keeps only in-frame clones and is missing some. Here the sample spans tens of thousands of clones, roughly nine tenths being singletons. This record comes from a study of graft-versus-host responses after intestinal transplantation. Overall study: Recipients across the board were started on anti-thymocyte globulin induction, then kept on tacrolimus and steroids for roughly 3 years. Overall study findings and caveats: Among recipient marrow samples, GvH clones were found; some appeared first in ileum or blood.

Germline V CDR1 and CDR2: MDHEN, SYDVKM. V gave up 2 bases and J gave up 4 bases; unmatched junction bases: 5. The CDR3 loop spans 14 amino acids. This specimen consisted of unstimulated CD8+ T cells sorted from spleen or lymph node cells, obtained before intestinal transplant. The rearrangement uses TRBV28 and TRBJ2-7; 7 positions agree with TRBD2. The TCR was taken from a human donor who received an intestinal transplant. CDR3 sequence (DNA): TGTGCCAGCAGTTTAGTGGCTAGCGGATACGAGCAGTACTTC. Protein sequence: CASSLVASGYEQYF.